The clone carrying this T cell receptor beta chain was seen repeatedly, ten times or more. This entry is derived from a study of blood T cells in healthy people across ages. PCR was performed a second time for roughly 7 to 11 cycles using a sample-barcoded 5' primer and a J-beta primer mix. Sequencing recovered at least 2.5 million CDR3-containing paired-end reads from each sample. TCRdb passed the 5' RACE reads through MiXCR, listing each CDR3 protein once. The data show roughly 1.7 million distinct CDR3 sequences, about 31% seen once. The sequenced sample was blood. The clonotype comes from a woman aged 30 to 39 in good health.

CDR3 nucleotide sequence: TGCAGCGTAAGACAGGGGGGAACCTACGAGCAGTACTTC. Protein product: CSVRQGGTYEQYF. V usage is TRBV29-1 and J usage is TRBJ2-7; 9 bases align to TRBD1. After removal of 6 bases from V and 2 bases from J, the junction contained 5 bases not matched to a gene. The CDR3 has 13 residues. The germline V gene encodes CDR1 SQVTM and CDR2 ANQGSEA.